A few counts support the clone carrying this TCR beta chain. Deletions cut 4 bases from V and 1 base from J, with 7 bases between. Germline-derived CDR1 and CDR2 are KGHSH and LQKENI. This CDR3 spans 13 amino acids. The data are from a study of T cells in Graves' hyperthyroidism and ophthalmopathy. Authors of the study amplified TCR beta CDR3 regions from RNA transcripts. When the TCR CDR3 underwent first-round RT-PCR, the HTBI primer set was used. From the multiplex PCR reads, TCRdb called clonotypes with MiXCR, one entry per CDR3 protein. Of over 250,000 distinct CDR3 sequences listed, 12% to 15% were seen once; the top ten hold roughly 33%.

V and J are TRBV18 and TRBJ1-1; D unresolved. The sequence derives from a woman aged 40 to 50 with Graves' ophthalmopathy. Sequenced sample: blood. The CDR3 DNA is TGTGCCAGCTCACAAACCACGAACACTGAAGCTTTCTTT. Its translation is CASSQTTNTEAFF.